A single TCR beta chain is shown here with its context. The table came from immunoSEQ multiplex PCR; TCRdb's copy has only in-frame clones and leaves some out. The sample lists under 600,000 clones; nearly 98% were seen once. These data originate in a study of shared clonotypes between healthy human individuals. The V gene's germline CDR1 is SGDLS and CDR2 YYNGEE. The CDR3 covers 17 residues. Deletions cut 1 base from V and 4 bases from J, with 18 bases between. It was CD45RO-negative cells, positively selected for CCR7, that made up naive CD8 cells, with terminally differentiated effector memory CD45RA+ cells excluded.

The clonotype originates from a man between 25 and 39 years old in good health. The J gene is TRBJ2-1, the V gene TRBV9, with D possibly matching TRBD2 (5 bases). The source material was naive CD8+ T cells sorted from blood. CDR3 sequence: CASSVNGVGVAYNEQFF. The CDR3 DNA sequence: TGTGCCAGCAGCGTAAACGGAGTGGGAGTTGCTTACAATGAGCAGTTCTTC.